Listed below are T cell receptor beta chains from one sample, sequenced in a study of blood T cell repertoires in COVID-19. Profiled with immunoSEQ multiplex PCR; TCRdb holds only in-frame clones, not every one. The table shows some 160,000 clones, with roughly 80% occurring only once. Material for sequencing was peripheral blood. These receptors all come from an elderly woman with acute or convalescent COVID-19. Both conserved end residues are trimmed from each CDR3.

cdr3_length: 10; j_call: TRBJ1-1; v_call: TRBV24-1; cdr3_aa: ATSGGNTEAF
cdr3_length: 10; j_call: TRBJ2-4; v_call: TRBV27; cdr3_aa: ASSNSKNIQY
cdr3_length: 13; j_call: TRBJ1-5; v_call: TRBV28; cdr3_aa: ASSRHTQINQPQH
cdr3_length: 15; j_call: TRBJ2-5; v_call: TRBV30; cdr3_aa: AWSVRWTGWGQETQY
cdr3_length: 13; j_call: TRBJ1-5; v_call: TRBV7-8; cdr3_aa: ASSLVTGPNQPQH
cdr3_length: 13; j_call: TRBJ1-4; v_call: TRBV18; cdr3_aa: ASSPPPGGREKLF
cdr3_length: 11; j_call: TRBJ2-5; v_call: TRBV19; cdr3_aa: ASSTTSLETQY
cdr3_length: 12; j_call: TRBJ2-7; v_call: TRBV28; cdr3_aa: ASCPPGQFYEQY
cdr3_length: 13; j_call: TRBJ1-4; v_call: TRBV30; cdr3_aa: AWSRPGHFNEKLF
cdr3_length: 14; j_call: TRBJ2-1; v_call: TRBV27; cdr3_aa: ASSKRLAGFFDEQF
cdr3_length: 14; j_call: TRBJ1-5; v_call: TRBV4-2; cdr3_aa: ASSGGGPYSNQPQH
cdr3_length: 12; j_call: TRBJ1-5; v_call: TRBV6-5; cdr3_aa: ASSWDRRDQPQH
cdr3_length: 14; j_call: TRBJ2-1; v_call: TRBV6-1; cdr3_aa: ASSEARGAGYNEQF
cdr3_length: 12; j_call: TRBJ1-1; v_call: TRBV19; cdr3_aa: ASSQQGIGTEAF
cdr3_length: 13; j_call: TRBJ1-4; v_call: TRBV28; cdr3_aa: ASRLPGQGREKLF
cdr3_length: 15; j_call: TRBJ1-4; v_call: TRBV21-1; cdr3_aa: ASSMDQIAVEWEKLF
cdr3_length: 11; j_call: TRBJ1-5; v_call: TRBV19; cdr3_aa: ASSKVGYQPQH
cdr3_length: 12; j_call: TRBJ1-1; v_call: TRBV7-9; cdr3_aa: ASSLMGGDTEAF
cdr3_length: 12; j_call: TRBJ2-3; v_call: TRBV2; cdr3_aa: ASSLAGVTDTQY
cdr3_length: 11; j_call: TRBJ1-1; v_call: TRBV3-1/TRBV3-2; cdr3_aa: ASSLGGNTEAF
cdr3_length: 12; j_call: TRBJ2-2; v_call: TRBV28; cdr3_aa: ATTDRGFTGELF
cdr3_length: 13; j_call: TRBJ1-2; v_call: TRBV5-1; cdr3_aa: ASSLKGDRGYGYT
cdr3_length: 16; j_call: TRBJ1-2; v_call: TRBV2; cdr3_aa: ASSEALWWDRRPVGYT
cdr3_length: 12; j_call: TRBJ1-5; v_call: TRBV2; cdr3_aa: ASSRQGYNQPQH
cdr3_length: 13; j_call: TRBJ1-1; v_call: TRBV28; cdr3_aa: ASSLVGQPNHEAF
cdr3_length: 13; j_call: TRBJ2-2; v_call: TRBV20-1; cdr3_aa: SASLGGGRNGELF
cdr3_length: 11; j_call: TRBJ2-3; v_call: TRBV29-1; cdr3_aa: SARLAGAHTQY
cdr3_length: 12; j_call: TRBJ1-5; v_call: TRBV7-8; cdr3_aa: ASSRGQGVQPQH
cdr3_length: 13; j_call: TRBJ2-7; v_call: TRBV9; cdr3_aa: ASSVGTTGIYEQY
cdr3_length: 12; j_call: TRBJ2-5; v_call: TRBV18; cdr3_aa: ASSPRDREKTQY
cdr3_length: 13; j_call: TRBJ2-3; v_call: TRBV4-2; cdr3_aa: ASSLHQERTDTQY
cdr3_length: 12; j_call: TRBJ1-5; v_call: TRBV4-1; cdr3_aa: ASSVREVSQPQH
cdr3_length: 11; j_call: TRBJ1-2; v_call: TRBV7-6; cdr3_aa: ASSSWRSYGYT
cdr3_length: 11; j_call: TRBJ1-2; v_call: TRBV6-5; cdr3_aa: ASRVQGAGGYT
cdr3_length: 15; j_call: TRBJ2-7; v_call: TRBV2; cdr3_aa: ASSESGMGGTSYEQY
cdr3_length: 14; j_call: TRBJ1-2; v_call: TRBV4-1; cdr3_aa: ASSQDRARTNYGYT
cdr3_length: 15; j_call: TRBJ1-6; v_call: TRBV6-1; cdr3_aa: ASSEVGGVRINSPLH
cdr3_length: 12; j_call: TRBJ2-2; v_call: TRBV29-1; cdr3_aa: SAVQGANTGELF
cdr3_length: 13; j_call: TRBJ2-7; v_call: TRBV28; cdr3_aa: ASSLLTSGRYEQY
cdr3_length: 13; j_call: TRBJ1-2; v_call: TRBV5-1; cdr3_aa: ASSSHRGQGGSYT
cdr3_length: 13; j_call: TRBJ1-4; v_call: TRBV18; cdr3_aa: ASSPGGQQREKLF
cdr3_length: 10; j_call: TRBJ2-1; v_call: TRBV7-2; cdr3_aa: ASSLGHRAGF
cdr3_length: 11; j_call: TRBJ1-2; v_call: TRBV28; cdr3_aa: ASSFRGPLGYT
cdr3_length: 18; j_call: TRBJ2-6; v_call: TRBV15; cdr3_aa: ATSIPGTRGGYSGANVLT
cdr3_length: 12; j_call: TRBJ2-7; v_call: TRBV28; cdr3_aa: ASSAGGATYEQY
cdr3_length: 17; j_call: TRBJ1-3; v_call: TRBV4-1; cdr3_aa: ASSQDGGRDRVAGNTIY
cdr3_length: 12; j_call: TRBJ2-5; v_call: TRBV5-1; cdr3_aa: ASSWGQGQETQY
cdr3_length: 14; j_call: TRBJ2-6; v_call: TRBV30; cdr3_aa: AWRTRGISGANVLT
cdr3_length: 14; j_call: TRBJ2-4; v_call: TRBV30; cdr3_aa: AWSVTLDRVRTIQY
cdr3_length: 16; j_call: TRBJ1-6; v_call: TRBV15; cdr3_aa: ATSRGGATGLYNSPLH
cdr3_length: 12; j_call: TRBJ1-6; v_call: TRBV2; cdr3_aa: ASSYQGANSPLH
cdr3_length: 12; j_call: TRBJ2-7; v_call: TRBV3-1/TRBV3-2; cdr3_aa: ASKGGLVSYEQY
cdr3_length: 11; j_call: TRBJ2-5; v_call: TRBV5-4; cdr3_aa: ASSLDSQETQY